The 25 T cell receptor beta chains below come from one sample, sequenced in a study of blood T cell repertoires in COVID-19. Repertoires were generated with immunoSEQ multiplex PCR, while TCRdb's copy carries only in-frame clones and drops some. Of some 250,000 clones listed, roughly 90% are singletons. Sequencing was done on a sample of peripheral blood. All receptors derive from a man aged 60 to 69 who had recovered from COVID-19.

This chain connects TRBV19 to TRBJ2-1, with D perhaps matching TRBD2 (7 bases). Trimming cost V 3 bases and J 2 bases, with 14 bases left between them. Germline-derived CDR1 and CDR2 are LNHDA and SQIVND (reference sequence). The CDR3 sequence is 16 residues long. The CDR3 DNA reads TGTGCCAGTAGTATCCGGGACGGGGGGCCCTACAATGAGCAGTTCTTC. Protein: CASSIRDGGPYNEQFF.

The genes are TRBV6-5 and TRBJ1-4; D unclear. V was cut by 0 bases and J by 1 base, with 6 bases left in between. Germline-derived CDR1 and CDR2 are MNHEY and SVGAGI. This CDR3 spans 15 amino acids. CDR3 loop: CASSYSGRTNEKLFF. Written as DNA, the CDR3 is TGTGCCAGCAGTTACTCGGGGAGAACTAATGAAAAACTGTTTTTT.

The gene calls are TRBV6-1 and TRBJ2-3; 13 bases align to TRBD2. V shed 0 bases, J shed 3 bases, and the junction held 3 bases outside the gene matches. This CDR3 is built from 17 residues. The germline V gene encodes CDR1 MNHNS and CDR2 SASEGT. The CDR3 region has the DNA TGTGCCAGCAGTGAAGCAAAGACTAGCGGGGGGACAGATACGCAGTATTTT. Its protein is CASSEAKTSGGTDTQYF.

The CDR3 nucleotides are TGCGCCAGCAGTCCGCGGGGGACCGGGGCCAACGTCCTGACTTTC. It encodes CASSPRGTGANVLTF. The rearrangement uses TRBV5-1 and TRBJ2-6; the match to TRBD2 covers 7 bases. Germline V gene sequence: CDR1 SGHRS, CDR2 YFSETQ. J was trimmed by 4 bases and V by 5 bases; bases with no gene match: 6. The CDR3 spans 15 residues.

The J gene is TRBJ2-7, the V gene TRBV7-9; TRBD1 aligns across 9 bases. This CDR3 is built from 16 residues. Germline assignment: CDR1 SEHNR and CDR2 FQNEAQ (reference sequence). With V trimmed by 0 bases and J by 5 bases, 8 bases remained unmatched. The CDR3 is CASSLAKGQGVDEQYF. Here the CDR3 DNA reads TGTGCCAGCAGCTTAGCGAAGGGACAGGGCGTAGACGAGCAGTACTTC.

Remarks on this clone: The same CDR3 is also encoded by other DNA sequences in this sample. The chain carries TRBV5-1 and TRBJ2-7; 12 bases line up with TRBD1. The CDR3 extends over 15 amino acids. V lost 4 bases and J lost 1; bases outside the gene matches: 3. Germline V gives CDR1 SGHRS, CDR2 YFSETQ. The DNA for the CDR3 is TGCGCCAGCAGCCTGGGACAGGGGGCGTCCTACGAGCAGTACGTC. Its translation is CASSLGQGASYEQYV.

The V gene is TRBV13, the J gene TRBJ2-3; 9 nucleotides agree with TRBD1. The CDR3 covers 15 residues. In germline, CDR1 is PRHDT, CDR2 FYEKMQ (reference sequence). Trimming took 5 bases from V and 4 from J; bases not matched to a gene: 7. The CDR3 loop reads CASSQDRGVPDTQYF. For the CDR3, the DNA is TGTGCCAGCAGCCAAGACAGGGGGGTCCCAGATACGCAGTATTTT. Combining the CDR3 with reference TRBV13 and TRBJ2-3 gives the whole variable domain AAGVIQSPRHLIKEKRETATLKCYPIPRHDTVYWYQQGPGQDPQFLISFYEKMQSDKGSIPDRFSAQQFSDYHSELNMSSLELGDSALYFCASSQDRGVPDTQYFGPGTRLTVL.

The rearrangement joins TRBV3-1 (or the pseudogene TRBV3-2) to TRBJ2-3, with 10 bases aligning to TRBD2. This CDR3 is 16 amino acids long. Germline CDR1 is LGHDT and CDR2 is YNNKEL (reference sequence). V was clipped by 3 bases and J by 1 base; unmatched bases: 4. CDR3: CASSQSGLAGTDTQYF. The CDR3 DNA follows: TGTGCCAGCAGCCAGTCCGGACTAGCGGGCACAGATACGCAGTATTTT.

This chain uses TRBV4-2 with TRBJ1-6, with unresolved D. The CDR3 length is 13 residues. Germline assignment: CDR1 LGHNA and CDR2 YNFKEQ. Trimming removed 1 base at V and 8 bases at J, with 6 bases between. The CDR3 region is CASSQGRDSPLHF. Here the CDR3 DNA reads TGTGCCAGCAGCCAAGGACGGGATTCACCCCTCCACTTT.

The chain has TRBV6-6 and TRBJ1-2; 7 bases match TRBD1. Germline loops: CDR1 MNHNY, CDR2 SVGAGI (reference sequence). The CDR3 is 14 residues long. V lost 4 bases to trimming and J lost 0 bases; unmatched junction nucleotides: 2. The CDR3 DNA reads as TGTGCCAGCAGTTCCGGGACAGCTAACTATGGCTACACCTTC. Its translation: CASSSGTANYGYTF.

About this clone: Other DNA sequences in this specimen translate into the identical CDR3. The chain employs TRBV18 and TRBJ1-6, with D unresolved. The CDR3 spans 16 residues. Germline V gene lookup returns CDR1 KGHSH and CDR2 LQKENI. V was clipped by 2 bases and J by 0 bases, with 8 bases between them. Here the CDR3 reads CASSPGGSSYNSPLHF. CDR3 nucleotide sequence: TGTGCCAGCTCACCAGGAGGGAGCTCCTATAATTCACCCCTCCACTTT.

This chain joins TRBV5-6 and TRBJ2-4, with D perhaps TRBD2 (5 bases). The CDR3 spans 17 residues. Germline V lookup: CDR1 SGHDT, CDR2 YYEEEE. Between the trimmed V and J ends, which lost 1 base and 3 bases, there was a span of 17 bases. The CDR3 region is CASSLIFRGMYKNIQYF. In DNA form, the CDR3 reads TGTGCCAGCAGCTTGATTTTCCGGGGTATGTACAAAAACATTCAGTACTTC. Variable domain in full (rest from reference TRBV5-6 and TRBJ2-4): DAGVTQSPTHLIKTRGQQVTLRCSPKSGHDTVSWYQQALGQGPQFIFQYYEEEERQRGNFPDRFSGHQFPNYSSELNVNALLLGDSALYLCASSLIFRGMYKNIQYFGAGTRLSVL.

J is TRBJ1-1 and V is TRBV5-6; TRBD1 matches 10 bases. Germline V gene lookup returns CDR1 SGHDT and CDR2 YYEEEE. The J segment lost 5 bases and the V segment lost 4 bases, leaving 5 bases of the junction unmatched. The CDR3 is made up of 14 amino acids. The CDR3 bases are TGTGCCAGCAGCCGACAGGGGGCCTGGACTGAAGCTTTCTTT. This codes for CASSRQGAWTEAFF.

Concerning this clone: The same CDR3 is also encoded by other DNA sequences in this sample. The rearrangement joins TRBV18 to TRBJ2-1; TRBD1 agrees at 7 bases. The germline V gene has CDR1 KGHSH and CDR2 LQKENI. The V segment lost 2 bases and the J segment 5 bases; nucleotides outside the gene matches: 0. This CDR3 comprises 13 residues. The CDR3 loop reads CASSPGTDNEQFF. The CDR3 nucleotides are TGTGCCAGCTCACCAGGGACAGACAATGAGCAGTTCTTC.

The V call is TRBV12-3 or TRBV12-4, the J call TRBJ2-3; D gene unclear. V lost 3 bases and J 4 bases, leaving 8 bases between the germline ends. The CDR3 has 13 amino acids. The CDR3 nucleotides are TGTGCCAGCAGTTTGGCGGATGCAGATACGCAGTATTTT. It specifies CASSLADADTQYF.

This clone was seen only a few times. CDR3 nucleotide sequence: TGTGCCAGTCGCGCCCAGTCGAGGGACTATGGCTACACCTTC. This gives the protein CASRAQSRDYGYTF. The chain has TRBV25-1 and TRBJ1-2, with unresolved D. The CDR3 is 14 residues long. The V and J ends lost 9 bases and 3 bases respectively, with 17 bases between them. From germline, CDR1 is MGHDK and CDR2 SYGVNS.

This chain joins TRBV2 and TRBJ2-7; D is undetermined. Per germline, CDR1 SNHLY and CDR2 FYNNEI. The CDR3 extends over 14 amino acids. V was trimmed by 2 bases and J by 0 bases, leaving 8 bases between them. The CDR3 reads CASSELLSSYEQYF. The CDR3 DNA reads as TGTGCCAGCAGTGAACTACTTAGCTCCTACGAGCAGTACTTC.

The chain recombines TRBV11-1 with TRBJ1-1; unclear D gene. Trimming cost V 6 bases and J 3 bases, with 5 bases left between them. CDR1 SGHAT and CDR2 FQDESV come from the germline V gene (reference sequence). The CDR3 runs 11 residues. CDR3 in amino acids: CASSPDTEAFF. CDR3 bases: TGTGCCAGCAGTCCGGACACTGAAGCTTTCTTT.

The CDR3 sequence: CASSLDRASGEAFF. Written as DNA, the CDR3 is TGTGCCAGCAGCTTAGATAGGGCCAGCGGTGAAGCTTTCTTT. This chain links TRBV7-9 with TRBJ1-1; D is unclear. CDR3 length equals 14 residues. V was cut by 1 base and J by 7 bases, with 13 bases left in between. Germline CDR1 SEHNR, CDR2 FQNEAQ (reference sequence).

The V and J genes are TRBV19 and TRBJ2-7; 9 bases align to TRBD1. Trimming removed 10 bases from V and 6 bases from J; junction bases left unmatched: 10. This CDR3 contains 13 residues. Germline V gene sequence: CDR1 LNHDA, CDR2 SQIVND (reference sequence). CDR3 residues: CATRGQGVPEQYF. The CDR3 nucleotides are TGTGCCACTAGGGGACAGGGTGTTCCCGAGCAGTACTTC.

This clone was detected only once. Additional DNA sequences in this sample encode the identical CDR3. V is TRBV6-1 and J is TRBJ1-3; D gene ambiguous. The V gene's germline CDR1 is MNHNS and CDR2 SASEGT. V shed 0 bases and J shed 4 bases, with 10 bases lying between them. The CDR3 is 15 residues long. The CDR3 sequence is CASSEAGGRGNTIYF. For the CDR3, the DNA is TGTGCCAGCAGTGAAGCGGGAGGGCGGGGAAACACCATATATTTT.

The genes are TRBV18 and TRBJ2-7; TRBD1 might be the D (5 bases). Trimming took off 6 bases at V and 3 bases at J, with 15 bases between the two ends. The CDR3 has 14 residues. Germline assignment: CDR1 KGHSH and CDR2 LQKENI. CDR3 DNA: TGTGCCAGCTCGCCTCTAGTCGACAGCTACGAGCAGTACTTC. Translated, it gives CASSPLVDSYEQYF.

This clone was seen only once. V gene TRBV11-3 combines with J gene TRBJ2-3; the match to TRBD2 covers 11 bases. V shed 2 bases and J 4 bases; nucleotides not matched to a gene: 5. Germline CDR1 SGHNT, CDR2 YENEEA. The CDR3 contains 16 residues. The CDR3 loop reads CASSLQLAGGSDTQYF. CDR3 bases: TGTGCCAGCAGCTTACAGCTAGCGGGGGGCTCAGATACGCAGTATTTT.

This clone was detected only once. The chain joins TRBV5-4 to TRBJ2-6; D ambiguous. Trimming took 1 base from V and 2 from J, leaving 16 bases between them. The CDR3 has 18 amino acids. CDR1 is SGHNT, CDR2 YYREEE, per germline (reference sequence). This CDR3 reads CASSLFFMAFTGANVLTF. CDR3 nucleotide sequence: TGTGCCAGCAGCTTGTTTTTTATGGCCTTTACTGGGGCCAACGTCCTGACTTTC.

The chain couples TRBV2 to TRBJ1-2; D uncertain. There are 14 residues in the CDR3. V lost 4 bases and J lost 0, with 9 bases in between. CDR1 and CDR2 from the germline V gene are SNHLY and FYNNEI. This chain's CDR3 is CASSAFGANYGYTF. The DNA of the CDR3 is TGTGCCAGCAGTGCCTTTGGAGCTAACTATGGCTACACCTTC.